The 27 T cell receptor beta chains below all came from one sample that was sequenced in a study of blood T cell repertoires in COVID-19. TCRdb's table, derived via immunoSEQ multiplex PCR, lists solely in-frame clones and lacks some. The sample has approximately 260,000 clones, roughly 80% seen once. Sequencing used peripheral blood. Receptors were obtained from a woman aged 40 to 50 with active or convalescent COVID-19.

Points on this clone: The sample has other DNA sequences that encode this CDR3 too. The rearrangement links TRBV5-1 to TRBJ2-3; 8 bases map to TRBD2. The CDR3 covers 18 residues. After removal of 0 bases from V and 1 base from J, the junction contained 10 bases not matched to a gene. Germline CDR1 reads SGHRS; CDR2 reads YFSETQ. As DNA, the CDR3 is TGCGCCAGCAGCTTGGGAATTCGCACGACTAGCGGCACAGATACGCAGTATTTT. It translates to CASSLGIRTTSGTDTQYF.

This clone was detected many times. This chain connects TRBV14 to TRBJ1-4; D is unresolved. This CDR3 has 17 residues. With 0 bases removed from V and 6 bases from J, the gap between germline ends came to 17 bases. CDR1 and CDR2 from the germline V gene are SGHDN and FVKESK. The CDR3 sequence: CASSQDRGGFGDEKLFF. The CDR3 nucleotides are TGTGCCAGCAGCCAAGATAGAGGAGGGTTCGGGGATGAAAAACTGTTTTTT. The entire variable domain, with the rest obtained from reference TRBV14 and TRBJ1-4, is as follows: EAGVTQFPSHSVIEKGQTVTLRCDPISGHDNLYWYRRVMGKEIKFLLHFVKESKQDESGMPNNRFLAERTGGTYSTLKVQPAELEDSGVYFCASSQDRGGFGDEKLFFGSGTQLSVL.

CDR3 sequence (DNA): TGTGCCAGCAGCTTATCACGGGCAGGGCGGGATGAGCCCCAGCATTTT. Protein sequence: CASSLSRAGRDEPQHF. The J gene is TRBJ1-5, the V gene TRBV7-2; TRBD1 might be the D (5 bases). The germline V gene has CDR1 SGHTA and CDR2 FQGNSA. V was shortened by 2 bases and J by 8 bases, with 19 bases between the two germline ends. CDR3 size: 16 residues. Full variable domain (outside the CDR3, taken from reference TRBV7-2 and TRBJ1-5): GAGVSQSPSNKVTEKGKDVELRCDPISGHTALYWYRQSLGQGLEFLIYFQGNSAPDKSGLPSDRFSAERTGGSVSTLTIQRTQQEDSAVYLCASSLSRAGRDEPQHFGDGTRLSIL.

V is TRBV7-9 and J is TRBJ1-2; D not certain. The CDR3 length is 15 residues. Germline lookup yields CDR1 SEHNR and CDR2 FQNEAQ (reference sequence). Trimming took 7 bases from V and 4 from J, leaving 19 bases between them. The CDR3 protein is CASIDRRVRGYGYTF. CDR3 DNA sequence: TGTGCCAGCATCGATCGTCGGGTGAGAGGCTATGGCTACACCTTC.

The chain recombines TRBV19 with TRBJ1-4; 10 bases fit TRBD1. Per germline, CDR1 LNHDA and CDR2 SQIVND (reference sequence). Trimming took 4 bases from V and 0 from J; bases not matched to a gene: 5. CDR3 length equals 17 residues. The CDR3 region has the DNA TGTGCCAGTAGTACGCCGGGACAGGGGACAACTAATGAAAAACTGTTTTTT. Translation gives CASSTPGQGTTNEKLFF.

CDR3 sequence reads: CASVPTLAGHYEQYF. As DNA, the CDR3 is TGCGCCAGCGTCCCCACGCTAGCGGGGCACTACGAGCAGTACTTC. V is TRBV10-2 and J is TRBJ2-7, with 9 bases aligning to TRBD2. The junction had 11 bases not matched to a gene; V was cut back by 8 bases and J by 3 bases. The CDR3 spans 15 residues. Germline values: CDR1 WSHSY, CDR2 SAAADI.

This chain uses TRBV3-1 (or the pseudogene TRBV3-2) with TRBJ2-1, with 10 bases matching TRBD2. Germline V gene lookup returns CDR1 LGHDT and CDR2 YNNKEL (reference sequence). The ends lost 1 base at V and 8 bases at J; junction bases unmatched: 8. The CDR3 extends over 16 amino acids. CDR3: CASSQVTGTSEDEQFF. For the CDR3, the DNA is TGTGCCAGCAGCCAAGTCACCGGGACTAGCGAAGATGAGCAGTTCTTC.

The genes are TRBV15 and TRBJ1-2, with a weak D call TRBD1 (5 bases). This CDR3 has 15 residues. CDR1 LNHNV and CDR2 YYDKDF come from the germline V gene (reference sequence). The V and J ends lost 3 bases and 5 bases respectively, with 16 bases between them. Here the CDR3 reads CATSSHGGGAYGYTF. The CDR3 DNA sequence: TGTGCCACCAGCAGCCACGGCGGGGGAGCTTATGGCTACACCTTC.

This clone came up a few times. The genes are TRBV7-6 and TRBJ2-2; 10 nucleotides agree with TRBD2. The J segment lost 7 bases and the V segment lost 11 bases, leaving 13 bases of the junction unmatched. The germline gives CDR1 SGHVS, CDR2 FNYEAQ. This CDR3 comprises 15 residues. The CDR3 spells CASTRVAGGYGELFF. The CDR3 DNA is TGTGCCTCCACTAGGGTAGCGGGAGGCTACGGGGAGCTGTTTTTT.

This CDR3 reads CASSMPGYSNQPQHF. As DNA, the CDR3 is TGTGCCAGTAGTATGCCGGGATATAGCAATCAGCCCCAGCATTTT. The chain joins TRBV19 to TRBJ1-5, with D unresolved. V lost 3 bases and J 0 bases, leaving 9 bases between the germline ends. Germline V gene data show CDR1 as LNHDA and CDR2 as SQIVND (reference sequence). The CDR3 totals 15 residues. Together with reference TRBV19 and TRBJ1-5, the CDR3 gives the full variable domain: DGGITQSPKYLFRKEGQNVTLSCEQNLNHDAMYWYRQDPGQGLRLIYYSQIVNDFQKGDIAEGYSVSREKKESFPLTVTSAQKNPTAFYLCASSMPGYSNQPQHFGDGTRLSIL.

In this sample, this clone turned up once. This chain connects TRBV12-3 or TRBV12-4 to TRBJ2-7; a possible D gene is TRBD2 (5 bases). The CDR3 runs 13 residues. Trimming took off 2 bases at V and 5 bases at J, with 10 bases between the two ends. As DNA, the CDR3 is TGTGCCAGCAGTTTAACAGCGGCCCACGAGCAGTACGTC. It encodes CASSLTAAHEQYV.

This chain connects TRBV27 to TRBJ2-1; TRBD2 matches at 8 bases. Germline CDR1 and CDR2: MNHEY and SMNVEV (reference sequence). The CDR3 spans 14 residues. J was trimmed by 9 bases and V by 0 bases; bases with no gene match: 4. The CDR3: CASSLSGLAGEQFF. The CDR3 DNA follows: TGTGCCAGCAGTTTATCTGGCCTAGCGGGTGAGCAGTTCTTC.

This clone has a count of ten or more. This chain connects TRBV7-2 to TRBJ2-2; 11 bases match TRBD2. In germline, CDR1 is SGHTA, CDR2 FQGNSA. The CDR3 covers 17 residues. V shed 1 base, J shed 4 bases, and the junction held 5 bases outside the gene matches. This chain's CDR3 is CASSLVGLAGGTGELFF. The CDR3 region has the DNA TGTGCCAGCAGCTTAGTTGGACTAGCGGGCGGCACCGGGGAGCTGTTTTTT.

CDR3 coding DNA: TGCGCCAGCAGTGACCCTACTAGCGGGGGCACAGATACGCAGTATTTT. Translated, it gives CASSDPTSGGTDTQYF. This chain connects TRBV10-1 to TRBJ2-3, with 10 bases matching TRBD2. The junction had 4 bases not matched to a gene; V was cut back by 3 bases and J by 1 base. Germline CDR1 reads WNHNN; CDR2 reads SYGVQD (reference sequence). The CDR3 totals 16 residues.

The chain's CDR3 is CASRRERAWEQYF. The CDR3 DNA is TGCGCCAGCAGGCGAGAGAGGGCTTGGGAGCAGTACTTC. The chain is built from TRBV5-1 and TRBJ2-7; D might be TRBD2 (5 bases). Germline V gene lookup returns CDR1 SGHRS and CDR2 YFSETQ. This CDR3 comprises 13 residues. The ends were cut back, 5 bases at V and 7 bases at J, with 16 bases in the middle.

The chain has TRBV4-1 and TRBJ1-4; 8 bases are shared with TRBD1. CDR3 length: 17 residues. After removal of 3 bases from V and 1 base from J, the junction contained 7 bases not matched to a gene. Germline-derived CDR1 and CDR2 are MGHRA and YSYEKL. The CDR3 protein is CASSQQKTGVTNEKLFF. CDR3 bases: TGCGCCAGCAGCCAGCAGAAGACAGGGGTAACTAATGAAAAACTGTTTTTT.

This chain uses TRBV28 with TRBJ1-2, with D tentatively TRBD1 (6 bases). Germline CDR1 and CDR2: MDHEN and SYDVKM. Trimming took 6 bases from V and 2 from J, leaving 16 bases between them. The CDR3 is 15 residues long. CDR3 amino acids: CASRLSGTMNYGYTF. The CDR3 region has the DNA TGTGCCAGCAGATTGTCCGGGACAATGAACTATGGCTACACCTTC.

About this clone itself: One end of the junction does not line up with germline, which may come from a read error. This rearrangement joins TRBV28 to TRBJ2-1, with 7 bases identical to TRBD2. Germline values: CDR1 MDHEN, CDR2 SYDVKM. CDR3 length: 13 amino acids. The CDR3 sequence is CPSGAVSYNEQFF. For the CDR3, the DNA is TGCCCGAGCGGGGCAGTCTCCTACAATGAGCAGTTCTTC.

The DNA of the CDR3 is TGTGCCAGCAGCTCCACCGGGGGACAGTCCCACAATGAGCAGTTCTTC. Its translation is CASSSTGGQSHNEQFF. V is TRBV7-9 and J is TRBJ2-1, with D possibly being TRBD1 (7 bases). The CDR3 sequence is 16 residues long. The germline V gene has CDR1 SEHNR and CDR2 FQNEAQ (reference sequence). Trimming shortened V by 4 bases and J by 5 bases, and 18 bases separated the two germline ends. Drawing the rest from reference TRBV7-9 and TRBJ2-1, the complete variable domain is DTGVSQNPRHKITKRGQNVTFRCDPISEHNRLYWYRQTLGQGPEFLTYFQNEAQLEKSRLLSDRFSAERPKGSFSTLEIQRTEQGDSAMYLCASSSTGGQSHNEQFFGPGTRLTVL.

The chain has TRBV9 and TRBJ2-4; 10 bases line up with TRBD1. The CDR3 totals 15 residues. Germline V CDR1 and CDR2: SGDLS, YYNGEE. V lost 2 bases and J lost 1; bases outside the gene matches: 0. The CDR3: CASSVGQGAKNIQYF. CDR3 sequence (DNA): TGTGCCAGCAGCGTGGGACAGGGGGCCAAAAACATTCAGTACTTC. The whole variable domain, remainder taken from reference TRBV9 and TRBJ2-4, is DSGVTQTPKHLITATGQRVTLRCSPRSGDLSVYWYQQSLDQGLQFLIQYYNGEERAKGNILERFSAQQFPDLHSELNLSSLELGDSALYFCASSVGQGAKNIQYFGAGTRLSVL.

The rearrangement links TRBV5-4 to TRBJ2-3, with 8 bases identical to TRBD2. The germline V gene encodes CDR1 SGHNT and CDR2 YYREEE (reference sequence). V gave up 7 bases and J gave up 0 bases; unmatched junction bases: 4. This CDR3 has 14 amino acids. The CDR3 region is CASRRGGSTDTQYF. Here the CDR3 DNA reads TGTGCCAGCCGCCGGGGGGGCAGCACAGATACGCAGTATTTT.

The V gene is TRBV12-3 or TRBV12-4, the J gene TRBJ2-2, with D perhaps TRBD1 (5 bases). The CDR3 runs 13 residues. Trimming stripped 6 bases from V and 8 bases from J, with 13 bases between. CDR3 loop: CASSYDSTGELFF. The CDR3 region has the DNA TGTGCCAGCAGCTACGACAGTACGGGGGAGCTGTTTTTT.

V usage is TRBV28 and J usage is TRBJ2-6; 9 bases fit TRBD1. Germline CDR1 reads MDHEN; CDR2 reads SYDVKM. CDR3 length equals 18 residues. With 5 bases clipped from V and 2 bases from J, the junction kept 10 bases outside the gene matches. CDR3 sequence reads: CASSPTRDRAPGANVLTF. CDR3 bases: TGTGCCAGCAGTCCAACGCGGGACAGGGCCCCTGGGGCCAACGTCCTGACTTTC.

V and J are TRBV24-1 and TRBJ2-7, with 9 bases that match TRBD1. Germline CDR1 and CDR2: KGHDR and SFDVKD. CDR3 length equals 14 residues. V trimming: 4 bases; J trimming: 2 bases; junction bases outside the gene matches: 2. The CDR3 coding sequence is TGTGCCACCAGTGAACAGGGGGCCACCTACGAGCAGTACTTC. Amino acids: CATSEQGATYEQYF.

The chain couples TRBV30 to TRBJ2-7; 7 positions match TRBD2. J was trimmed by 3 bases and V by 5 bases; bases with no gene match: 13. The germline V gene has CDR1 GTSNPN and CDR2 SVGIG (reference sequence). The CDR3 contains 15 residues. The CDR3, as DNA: TGTGCCTGGGGATGGGTGGGGGGGACTTTCTACGAGCAGTACTTC. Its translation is CAWGWVGGTFYEQYF. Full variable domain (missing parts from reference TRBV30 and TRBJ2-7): SQTIHQWPATLVQPVGSPLSLECTVEGTSNPNLYWYRQAAGRGLQLLFYSVGIGQISSEVPQNLSASRPQDRQFILSSKKLLLSDSGFYLCAWGWVGGTFYEQYFGPGTRLTVT.

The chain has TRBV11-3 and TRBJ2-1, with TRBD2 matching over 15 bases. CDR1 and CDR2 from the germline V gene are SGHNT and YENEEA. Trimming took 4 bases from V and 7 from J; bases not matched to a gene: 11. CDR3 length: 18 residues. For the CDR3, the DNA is TGTGCCAGCAGCTCACGGACTAGCGGGGGGGCGGGCACAAATGAGCAGTTCTTC. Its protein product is CASSSRTSGGAGTNEQFF. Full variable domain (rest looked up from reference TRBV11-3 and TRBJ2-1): EAGVVQSPRYKIIEKKQPVAFWCNPISGHNTLYWYLQNLGQGPELLIRYENEEAVDDSQLPKDRFSAERLKGVDSTLKIQPAELGDSAVYLCASSSRTSGGAGTNEQFFGPGTRLTVL.

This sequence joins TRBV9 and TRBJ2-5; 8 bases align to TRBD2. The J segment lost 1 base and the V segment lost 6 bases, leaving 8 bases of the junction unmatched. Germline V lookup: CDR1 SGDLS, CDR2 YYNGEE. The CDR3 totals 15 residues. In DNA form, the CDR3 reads TGTGCCAGCACTTCGGGAGGGCAAGTCCAAGAGACCCAGTACTTC. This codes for CASTSGGQVQETQYF.